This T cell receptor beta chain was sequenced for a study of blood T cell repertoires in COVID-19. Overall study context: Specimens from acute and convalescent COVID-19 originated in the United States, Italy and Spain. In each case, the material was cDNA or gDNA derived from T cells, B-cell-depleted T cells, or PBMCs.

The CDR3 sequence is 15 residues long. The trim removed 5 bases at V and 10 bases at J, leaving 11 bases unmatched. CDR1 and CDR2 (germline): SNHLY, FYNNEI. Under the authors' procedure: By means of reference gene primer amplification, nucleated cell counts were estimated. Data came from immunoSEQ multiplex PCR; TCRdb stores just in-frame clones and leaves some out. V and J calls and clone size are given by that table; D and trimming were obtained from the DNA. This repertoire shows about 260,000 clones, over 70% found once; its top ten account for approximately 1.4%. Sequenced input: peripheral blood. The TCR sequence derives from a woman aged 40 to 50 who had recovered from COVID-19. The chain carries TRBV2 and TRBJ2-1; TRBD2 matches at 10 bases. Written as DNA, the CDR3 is TGTGCCAGCAGTAGGACTAGCGGCGGGGGAAGAGAGCAGTTCTTC. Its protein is CASSRTSGGGREQFF.